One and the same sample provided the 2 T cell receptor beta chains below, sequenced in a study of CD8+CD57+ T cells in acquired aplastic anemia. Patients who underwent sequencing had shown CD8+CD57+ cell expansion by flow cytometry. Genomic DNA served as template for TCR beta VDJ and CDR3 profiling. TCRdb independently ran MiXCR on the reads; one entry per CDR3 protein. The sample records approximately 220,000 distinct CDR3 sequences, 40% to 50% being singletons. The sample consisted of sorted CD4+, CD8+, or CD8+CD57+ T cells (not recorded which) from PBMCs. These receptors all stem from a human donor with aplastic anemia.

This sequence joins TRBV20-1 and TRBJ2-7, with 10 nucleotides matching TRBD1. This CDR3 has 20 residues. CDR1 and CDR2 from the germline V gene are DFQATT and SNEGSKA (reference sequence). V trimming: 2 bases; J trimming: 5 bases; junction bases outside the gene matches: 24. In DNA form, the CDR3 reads TGCAGTGCTAGAAACCCCAGTTCCCTCGATCGGGACAGGGGAGCTGACGAGCAGTACTTC. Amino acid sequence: CSARNPSSLDRDRGADEQYF.

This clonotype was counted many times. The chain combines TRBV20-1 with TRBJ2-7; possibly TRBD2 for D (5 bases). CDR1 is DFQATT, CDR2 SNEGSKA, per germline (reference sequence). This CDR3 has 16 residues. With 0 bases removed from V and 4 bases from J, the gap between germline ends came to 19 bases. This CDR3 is CSARDGEVGGLYEQYF. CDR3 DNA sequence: TGCAGTGCTAGAGATGGAGAAGTTGGAGGACTGTACGAGCAGTACTTC.